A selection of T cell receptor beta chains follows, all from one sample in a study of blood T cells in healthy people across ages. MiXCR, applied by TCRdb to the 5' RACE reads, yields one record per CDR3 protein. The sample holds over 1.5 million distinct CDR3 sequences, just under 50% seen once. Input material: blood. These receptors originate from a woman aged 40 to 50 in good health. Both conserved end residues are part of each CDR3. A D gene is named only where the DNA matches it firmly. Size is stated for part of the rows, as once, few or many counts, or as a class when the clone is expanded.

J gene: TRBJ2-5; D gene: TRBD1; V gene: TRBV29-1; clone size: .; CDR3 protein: CSVIRDRGGPQETQYF; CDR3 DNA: TGCAGCGTGATACGGGACAGGGGGGGACCCCAAGAGACCCAGTACTTC
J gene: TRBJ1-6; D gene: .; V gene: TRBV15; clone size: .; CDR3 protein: CATSNGPLEVSPLHF; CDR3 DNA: TGTGCCACCAGCAATGGGCCTTTAGAGGTTTCACCCCTCCACTTT
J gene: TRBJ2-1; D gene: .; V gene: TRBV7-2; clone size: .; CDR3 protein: CASSRDYLINNEQFF; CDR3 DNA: TGTGCCAGCAGCCGTGACTACCTCATCAACAATGAGCAGTTCTTC
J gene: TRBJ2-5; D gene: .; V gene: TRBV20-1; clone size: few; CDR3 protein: CSARDDLGPQETQYF; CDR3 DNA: TGCAGTGCTAGAGATGATTTAGGACCTCAAGAGACCCAGTACTTC
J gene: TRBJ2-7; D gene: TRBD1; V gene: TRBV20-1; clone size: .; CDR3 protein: CSARDLDRVYEQYF; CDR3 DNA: TGCAGTGCTAGAGACCTGGACAGGGTCTACGAGCAGTACTTC
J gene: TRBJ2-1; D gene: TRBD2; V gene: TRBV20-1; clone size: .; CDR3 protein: CSAERDANNEQFF; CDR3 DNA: TGCAGTGCGGAGCGGGACGCCAACAATGAGCAGTTCTTC
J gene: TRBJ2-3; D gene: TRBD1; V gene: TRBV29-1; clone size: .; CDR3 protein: CSVVWDRGRTDTQYF; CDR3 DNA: TGCAGCGTTGTTTGGGACAGGGGCCGCACAGATACGCAGTATTTT
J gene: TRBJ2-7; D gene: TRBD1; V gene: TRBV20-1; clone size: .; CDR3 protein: CSASPGQSPYEQYF; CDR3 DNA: TGCAGTGCTAGTCCGGGACAGAGTCCCTACGAGCAGTACTTC
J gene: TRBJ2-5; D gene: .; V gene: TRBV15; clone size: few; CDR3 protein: CATSRDRDRKETQYF; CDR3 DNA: TGTGCCACCAGCAGAGACAGGGATCGTAAAGAGACCCAGTACTTC
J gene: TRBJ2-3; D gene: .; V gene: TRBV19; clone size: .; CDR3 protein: CASSIQAATDTQYF; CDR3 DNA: TGTGCCAGTAGTATACAAGCGGCCACAGATACGCAGTATTTT
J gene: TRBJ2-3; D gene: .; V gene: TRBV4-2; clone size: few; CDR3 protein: CASSKHADTQYF; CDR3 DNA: TGTGCCAGCAGTAAACACGCAGATACGCAGTATTTT
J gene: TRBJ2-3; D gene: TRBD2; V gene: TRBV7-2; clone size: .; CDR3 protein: CASSYLSGGFADTQYF; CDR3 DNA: TGTGCCAGCAGCTATCTTAGCGGGGGGTTCGCAGATACGCAGTATTTT
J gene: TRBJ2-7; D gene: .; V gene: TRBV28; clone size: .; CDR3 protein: CASSNPGPQISYEQYF; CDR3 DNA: TGTGCCAGCAGTAACCCCGGGCCCCAGATATCTTACGAGCAGTACTTC
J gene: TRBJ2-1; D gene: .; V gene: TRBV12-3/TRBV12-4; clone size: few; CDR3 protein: CASSLSETEQFF; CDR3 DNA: TGTGCCAGCAGTTTATCGGAAACGGAGCAGTTCTTC
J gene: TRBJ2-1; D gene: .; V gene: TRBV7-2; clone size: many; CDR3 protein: CASSLPGSYNEQFF; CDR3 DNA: TGTGCCAGCAGCCTCCCTGGGTCCTACAATGAGCAGTTCTTC
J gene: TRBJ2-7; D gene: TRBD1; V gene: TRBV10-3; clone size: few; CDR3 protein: CAISDKGQDAYEQYF; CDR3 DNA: TGTGCCATCAGTGACAAAGGACAGGACGCCTACGAGCAGTACTTC
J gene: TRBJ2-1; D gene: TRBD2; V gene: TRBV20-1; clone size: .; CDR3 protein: CSAILAGSYNEQFF; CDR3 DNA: TGCAGTGCAATACTAGCGGGGAGTTACAATGAGCAGTTCTTC
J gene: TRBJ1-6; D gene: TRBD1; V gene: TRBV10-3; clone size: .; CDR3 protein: CAISESTGARSPLHF; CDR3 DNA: TGTGCCATCAGTGAGTCGACAGGGGCTCGTTCACCCCTCCACTTT
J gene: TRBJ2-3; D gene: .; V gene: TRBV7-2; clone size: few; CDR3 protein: CASSKIDWGPSTDTQYF; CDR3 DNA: TGTGCCAGCAGCAAAATAGACTGGGGACCTAGCACAGATACGCAGTATTTT
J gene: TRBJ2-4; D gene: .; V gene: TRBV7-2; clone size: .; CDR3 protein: CASGSGDIQYF; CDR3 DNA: TGTGCCAGCGGTAGCGGTGACATTCAGTACTTC
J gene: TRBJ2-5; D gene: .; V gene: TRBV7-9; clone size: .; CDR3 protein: CASSSQGVSETQYF; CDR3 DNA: TGTGCCAGCAGCTCGCAGGGAGTGAGTGAGACCCAGTACTTC
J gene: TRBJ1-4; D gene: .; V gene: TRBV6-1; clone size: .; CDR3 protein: CASSEPRAATNEKLFF; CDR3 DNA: TGTGCCAGCAGTGAGCCCAGGGCCGCAACTAATGAAAAACTGTTTTTT